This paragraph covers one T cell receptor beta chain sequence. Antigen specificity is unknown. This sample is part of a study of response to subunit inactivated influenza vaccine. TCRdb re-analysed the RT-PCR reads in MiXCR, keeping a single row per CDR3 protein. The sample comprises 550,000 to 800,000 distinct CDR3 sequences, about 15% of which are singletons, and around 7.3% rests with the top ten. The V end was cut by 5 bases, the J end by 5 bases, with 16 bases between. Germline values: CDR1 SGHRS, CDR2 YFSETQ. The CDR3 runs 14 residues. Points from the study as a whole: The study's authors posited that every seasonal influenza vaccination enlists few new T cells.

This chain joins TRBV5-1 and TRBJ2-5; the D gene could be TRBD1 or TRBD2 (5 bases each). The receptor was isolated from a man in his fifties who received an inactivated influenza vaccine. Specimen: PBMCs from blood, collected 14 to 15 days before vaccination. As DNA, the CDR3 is TGCGCCAGCAGTTCCGCTCTAGCAGGGGAGACCCAGTACTTC. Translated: CASSSALAGETQYF.